The 4 T cell receptor beta chains below all came from one sample that was sequenced in a study of blood T cells in healthy people across ages. PCR was performed a second time for about 7 to 11 cycles using a sample-barcoded 5' primer and a J-beta primer mix. TCRdb processed the 5' RACE reads anew with MiXCR; each CDR3 protein has one entry. Here the sample spans approximately 780,000 distinct CDR3 sequences, approximately 24% being singletons. This same sample was also part of a study on T cells of mothers and their children.

Material for sequencing was blood. All receptors derive from a boy under 18 in good health.

This clonotype occurred a few times. V and J are TRBV7-9 and TRBJ2-1, with 14 positions matching TRBD2. V trimming: 3 bases; J trimming: 1 base; junction bases outside the gene matches: 5. CDR1 and CDR2 from the germline V gene are SEHNR and FQNEAQ (reference sequence). The CDR3 is 18 residues long. CDR3 bases: TGTGCCAGCAGCTTCGGACTAGCGGGGGGCCGGTCCTACAATGAGCAGTTCTTC. Protein: CASSFGLAGGRSYNEQFF.

This chain uses TRBV12-3 or TRBV12-4 with TRBJ1-5; TRBD1 aligns across 11 bases. This CDR3 is 16 amino acids long. J lost 2 bases, V lost 6 bases, and 6 bases had no gene match. The chain's CDR3 is CASRSPGQGGNQPQHF. CDR3 in DNA: TGTGCCAGCAGGAGTCCGGGACAGGGGGGCAATCAGCCCCAGCATTTT.

This clonotype showed up just a few times. The rearrangement uses TRBV9 and TRBJ1-1; maybe TRBD1 (5 bases). This CDR3 is 18 amino acids long. Per the germline V gene, CDR1 is SGDLS and CDR2 is YYNGEE. V gave up 3 bases and J gave up 0 bases, with 21 bases separating them. The CDR3 DNA sequence: TGTGCCAGCAGCGGACTCCAGGTGGGGGGGTGGGTGAACACTGAAGCTTTCTTT. It codes for CASSGLQVGGWVNTEAFF.

This clonotype was seen a few times. The chain has TRBV10-3 and TRBJ1-4; D is possibly TRBD1 (5 bases). V was cut by 6 bases and J by 3 bases, with 20 bases left in between. The germline V gene encodes CDR1 ENHRY and CDR2 SYGVKD. CDR3 length: 17 amino acids. CDR3 in amino acids: CAIRGSGPVEPNEKLFF. The CDR3 nucleotides are TGTGCCATCAGGGGTTCGGGGCCAGTTGAACCTAATGAAAAACTGTTTTTT.